Listed below are T cell receptor beta chains from one sample, sequenced in a study of T-cell memory formation after mild COVID-19. Each CDR3 protein is one row after TCRdb ran MiXCR on the 5' RACE reads. The sample has around 250,000 distinct CDR3 sequences, about 16% seen once. Sequenced material: PBMCs or a T cell subset sorted from them (not recorded which). These receptors came from an adult woman who had mild COVID-19 (a few samples of this study predate the infection). Cell type and time point are not known. Each CDR3 is given without its conserved first and last residue.

cdr3_length | v_call | cdr3_aa
12 | TRBV5-6 | ASSQSGGDETQY
13 | TRBV9 | ASSESGTNYYGYT
11 | TRBV20-1 | SARDRNTGELF
12 | TRBV3-1 | ASSQAFGPNEQF
15 | TRBV11-2 | ASSLVSGRSGANVLT
15 | TRBV5-1 | ASSPSGAYGDTDTQY
11 | TRBV6-4 | ASSEKQGAGQF
13 | TRBV5-1 | ASSLGDSLNSPLH
13 | TRBV10-3 | ALSESGTNSETQY
13 | TRBV7-2 | ASSLIGSQSYEQY
14 | TRBV12-3/TRBV12-4 | ASTGGTIVYNSPLH
10 | TRBV11-3 | ATDDRDYGYT
9 | TRBV27 | ASSRGGRRY
16 | TRBV24-1 | ATSPPQGPHSGANVLT
13 | TRBV6-2/TRBV6-3 | ASSPGTGTFQPQH
15 | TRBV5-6 | ASSLAYTGSFPDIQY
10 | TRBV7-3 | ASSLGTTEAF
13 | TRBV12-3/TRBV12-4 | ASSLLGGVGSPLH
10 | TRBV29-1 | SVEETVGEQY
11 | TRBV29-1 | SVYGGSGETQY
12 | TRBV7-9 | ASSLGGGDTGYT
10 | TRBV20-1 | SAPRANYGYT
11 | TRBV20-1 | SAARQGSGELF
13 | TRBV4-3 | ASSQDLGATGELF
13 | TRBV3-1 | ASSQGLAGLNEQF
13 | TRBV6-6 | ASSYEGRLSTEAF
11 | TRBV7-2 | ASSPGGPNTIY
14 | TRBV12-3/TRBV12-4 | ASSFDTLRNTGELF
14 | TRBV24-1 | ATSDGRTTSNQPQH
13 | TRBV11-3 | ASSFGTGRSGELF
14 | TRBV7-2 | ASSFGGSGRVDTQY
15 | TRBV6-1 | ASTSGPGLRTNEKLF
17 | TRBV6-2/TRBV6-3 | ASSYSGQGIGIRDNEQF
12 | TRBV12-3/TRBV12-4 | ASSLGTVGNEQF
11 | TRBV5-4 | ASSFVKGGEQF
12 | TRBV25-1 | ASTEGGVGSPLH
13 | TRBV5-6 | ASSTPGANTDTQY
13 | TRBV6-2/TRBV6-3 | ASRQTGSGANVLT
13 | TRBV15 | ATSRAGTYNTEAF
11 | TRBV6-2/TRBV6-3 | ASNRQGWTEAF
16 | TRBV10-3 | ATGTSGGSYSSYNEQF
14 | TRBV7-8 | ASSLLGTSVVHEQF
13 | TRBV3-1 | ASSQAGQGGSPLH
13 | TRBV7-8 | ASSRDPTGNQPQH
14 | TRBV24-1 | ATSDRTSGSTDTQY
12 | TRBV12-3/TRBV12-4 | ASSLRQGGYGYT
12 | TRBV5-1 | ASSYSGAALPST
14 | TRBV7-9 | ASNQREGWRDTEAF
13 | TRBV2 | ASGPLGTNTGELF
13 | TRBV7-6 | ASSLGDRMAYEQY
12 | TRBV20-1 | SANPGTGINEQF
13 | TRBV5-1 | ASSRDGYSNQPQH
12 | TRBV4-3 | ASSLRIGNNEQF
10 | TRBV12-3/TRBV12-4 | ASSETGPEAF
10 | TRBV2 | ASSLIGRPQH
12 | TRBV7-6 | ASRRDSHSYEQY
11 | TRBV3-1 | ASSQGGSETQY
10 | TRBV3-1 | ASSLHLSPLH
12 | TRBV30 | AWSGSGRVGTQY
11 | TRBV7-2 | ASSYNANTEAF